Listed below are T cell receptor beta chains from one sample, sequenced in a study of early T cells in non-severe SARS-CoV-2 infection. TCRdb used MiXCR to reprocess the 5' RACE reads, holding one entry per CDR3 protein. Of about 64,000 distinct CDR3 sequences listed, roughly a fifth are singletons. Material: whole blood, obtained at baseline. Receptor source: an adult who was a healthcare worker with PCR-confirmed SARS-CoV-2 infection or an uninfected control (not recorded which). Each CDR3 is given with its conserved first and last residue. A D gene is named only where the DNA matches it firmly. A clone size is listed for some rows: how often the clone was seen (once, few, many), or a class if it is expanded.

J gene | clone size | D gene | V gene | CDR3 DNA | CDR3 protein
TRBJ2-1 | - | - | TRBV5-1 | TGCGCCAGCAGCTTGGAAACGGGACGGCAGTTCTTC | CASSLETGRQFF
TRBJ1-4 | few | - | TRBV30 | TGTGCCTGGAGTGTTGGAGGGGCTAATGAAAAACTGTTTTTT | CAWSVGGANEKLFF
TRBJ1-2 | - | TRBD1 | TRBV12-3/TRBV12-4 | TGTGCCAGCAGTATTACAGGGGATAAGGGCTACACCTTC | CASSITGDKGYTF
TRBJ2-7 | many | - | TRBV28 | TGTGCCAGCCTTAGGGGTAGGAACTACGAGCAGTACTTC | CASLRGRNYEQYF
TRBJ2-7 | - | TRBD1 | TRBV29-1 | TGCAGCGTTGAAGAGACAGGGAGTGGAGAGCAGTACTTC | CSVEETGSGEQYF
TRBJ2-5 | - | - | TRBV9 | TGTGCCAGCAGCCAGGGACGGCCGGTAGAGACCCAGTACTTC | CASSQGRPVETQYF
TRBJ1-2 | - | - | TRBV18 | TGTGCCAGCTCACCCGCAGGAACCTATGGCTACACCTTC | CASSPAGTYGYTF
TRBJ2-7 | few | TRBD2 | TRBV15 | TGTGCCACCAGCAGAGATCTTTCTAGCGGTGATACCTACGAGCAGTACTTC | CATSRDLSSGDTYEQYF
TRBJ1-5 | - | TRBD1 | TRBV2 | TGTGCCAGCAGCTGGGACAGGGTACAGCAGCCCCAGCATTTT | CASSWDRVQQPQHF
TRBJ1-6 | few | TRBD1 | TRBV20-1 | TGCAGTGCGAGAACACAGGGGTATAATTCACCCCTCCACTTT | CSARTQGYNSPLHF
TRBJ2-5 | few | TRBD1 | TRBV4-1 | TGCGCCAGCAGCCTCCCCCAGGGCAGGGGGCCGGAGACCCAGTACTTC | CASSLPQGRGPETQYF
TRBJ1-1 | few | - | TRBV6-2/TRBV6-3 | TGTGCCAGCAGTTCCCTTGGGGGAGAAGCTTTCTTT | CASSSLGGEAFF
TRBJ2-3 | - | - | TRBV29-1 | TGCAGCGCCTACACAGATACGCAGTATTTT | CSAYTDTQYF
TRBJ1-1 | few | TRBD1 | TRBV30 | TGTGCCTGGAGGACAGGGGGGGTGGACACTGAAGCTTTCTTT | CAWRTGGVDTEAFF
TRBJ2-7 | few | - | TRBV7-9 | TGTGCCAGCAGCCCATTATACGAGCAGTACTTC | CASSPLYEQYF
TRBJ1-1 | - | - | TRBV15 | TGTGCCACCAGCCTTTACCTGGACCCACTGAACACTGAAGCTTTCTTT | CATSLYLDPLNTEAFF
TRBJ2-2 | few | - | TRBV5-1 | TGCGCCAGCAGCAAAGAACGCTTCGGGGAGCTGTTTTTT | CASSKERFGELFF
TRBJ2-7 | - | - | TRBV2 | TGTGCCAGCAACGCCATAAGCAACTCCTACGAGCAGTACTTC | CASNAISNSYEQYF
TRBJ2-7 | many | TRBD2 | TRBV5-1 | TGCGCCAGCAGCCCGGGACTAGCGGGGGGCGAGCAGTACTTC | CASSPGLAGGEQYF
TRBJ2-7 | few | - | TRBV7-4 | TGTGCCAGCAGCTCCACAGGAGACTACGAGCAGTACTTC | CASSSTGDYEQYF
TRBJ1-5 | - | - | TRBV6-1 | TGTGCCAGCAGTGAAAGAAGAAGCAATCAGCCCCAGCATTTT | CASSERRSNQPQHF
TRBJ2-5 | few | TRBD2 | TRBV2 | TGTGCCAGCAGTGAAATGCCTAGCGGGGGAGAGACCCAGTACTTC | CASSEMPSGGETQYF
TRBJ2-7 | few | - | TRBV6-5 | TGTGCCAGCAGTTACCAACAGGGAGACGAGCAGTACTTC | CASSYQQGDEQYF
TRBJ2-3 | - | - | TRBV5-5 | TGTGCCAGCACCGGGATGCCTAGCACAGATACGCAGTATTTT | CASTGMPSTDTQYF
TRBJ1-4 | many | - | TRBV6-6 | TGTGCCAGCACCTATCGGGAGGGTGGTGAAAAACTGTTTTTT | CASTYREGGEKLFF
TRBJ1-2 | - | - | TRBV6-1 | TGTGCCAGCAGTCTAGACTACACTTTATACTATGGCTACACCTTC | CASSLDYTLYYGYTF
TRBJ2-1 | few | - | TRBV2 | TGTGCCAGCAGTGCGGGACGATCTTCAGGGGATGAGCAGTTCTTC | CASSAGRSSGDEQFF
TRBJ2-4 | many | - | TRBV5-4 | TGTGCCAGCAGCTTAACGAGGTTGGGGGATACGAACATTCAGTACTTC | CASSLTRLGDTNIQYF
TRBJ2-1 | few | - | TRBV6-6 | TGTGCCAGCAGTTACTCGAGTTCCTACAATGAGCAGTTCTTC | CASSYSSSYNEQFF
TRBJ2-3 | few | - | TRBV2 | TGTGCCAGCGGAATGGGGGAGGAAGATACGCAGTATTTT | CASGMGEEDTQYF
TRBJ2-2 | - | - | TRBV11-1 | TGTGCCAGCAGCACCGGACTGTTCAACACCGGGGAGCTGTTTTTT | CASSTGLFNTGELFF
TRBJ2-2 | - | - | TRBV3-1 | TGTGCCAGCAGCCAAGCGGCAGCCACCGGGGAGCTGTTTTTT | CASSQAAATGELFF
TRBJ2-3 | - | - | TRBV12-3/TRBV12-4 | TGTGCCAGCAGTACTCATCCGGGACGCCCTGGGGCAGATACGCAGTATTTT | CASSTHPGRPGADTQYF